This entry features one T cell receptor (beta chain) sequence. The CDR3 consists of 14 residues. CDR1 and CDR2 from the germline V gene are MNHEY and SMNVEV (reference sequence). Germline trimming cut 7 bases from V and 5 bases from J; bases unmatched to any gene: 8. These data come from a study of control samples from healthy donors and cancer patients. Only in-frame clones appear in the TCRdb table, and some are missing; sequencing was by immunoSEQ multiplex PCR. The table records roughly 14,000 clones, 87% of them present only once. The clonotype was recovered from an older woman with colorectal cancer. Sequencing was performed on PBMCs. The chain combines TRBV27 with TRBJ1-1, with 9 nucleotides matching TRBD1. The CDR3 bases are TGTGCCAGCACAACGGACAGGGGCGGGACTGAAGCTTTCTTT. Protein: CASTTDRGGTEAFF.